This record looks at one T cell receptor beta chain sequence and its context. This clonotype is termed hyperexpanded (1% or more). Its recognized antigen is unknown. No base quality information exists; no much larger clone differs at one position. CDR3 length: 13 amino acids, cysteine to phenylalanine. The retained sequence is limited to the CDR3, 39 bases, with the frame set at the first base. CDR1 is given as DFQATT and CDR2 as SNEGSKA, both from the germline V gene (reference sequence). Germline trimming: 4 bases from V, 2 bases from J; junction bases outside gene matches: 5. These data belong to a study of MAIT cells during Salmonella Paratyphi A infection (dated by TCRdb to between 2016 and 2019). For the study in its entirety: A single dose of 1-5x10^3 CFU of S. Paratyphi A strain NVGH308 was swallowed by adult volunteers aged 18 to 60. Starting at diagnosis, diagnosed volunteers were given ciprofloxacin 500 mg twice a day for 14 days. What the authors observed across the whole study: The space taken up by over-represented MAIT clonotypes dropped significantly from baseline to mid-infection (about 0.15 to 0.097), while post-infection showed no significant difference. Diagnosed volunteers showed more expansion or contraction among top five MAIT clonotypes than healthy controls (around 0.5 versus 0.13), suggesting infection-driven repertoire reshaping. MAIT cell TRBV usage was oligoclonal with a preference for TRBV20 and TRBV6, and infection did not appear to change this usage. Although the availability of volunteer samples limited sample sizes, the sizes were judged adequate for detecting differences between groups.

Per the publication, the time point label means: after infection, following antibiotic treatment. MAIT cells, defined as Valpha7.2+ CD161+ T cells, were identified and sorted by flow cytometry. Circulating MAIT cell TCRbeta repertoires were profiled longitudinally in six volunteers who developed enteric fever after controlled oral challenge with live Salmonella Paratyphi A. Every diagnosed volunteer provided MAIT cell samples at three timepoints: pre-infection, mid-infection and post-infection. A diagnosis of enteric fever required Paratyphi A bacteremia and/or a persistent fever above 38 degrees C that lasted more than 12 hours. Challenged volunteers were diagnosed with infection sometime between day 4 and day 7 after challenge. For RNA extraction, between roughly 5,000 and 11,000 MAIT cells from each sample were sorted straight into RNAqueous-Micro lysis buffer. Lymphoprep gradient centrifugation was used to isolate peripheral blood mononuclear cells from blood samples and leukocyte cones. Cells were sorted on either a BD FACSAria Fusion or a BD FACSAria III sorter.

Preparation of the library involved 5' RACE. TCRbeta was amplified in two PCR rounds using Phusion High-Fidelity polymerase, and the primers carried sample-specific barcodes. Template-switch cDNA synthesis with SMARTScribe reverse transcriptase and a TRBC-specific primer was used to generate TCRbeta libraries. After barcoding, samples were pooled and then prepared using the NEBNext Ultra DNA Library Prep Kit for Illumina. Sequencing of the libraries took place on an Illumina MiSeq using the MiSeq reagent kit v2, 300 cycles. Per the original workflow: Jemultiplexer demultiplexed the reads by barcode, and MiTCR with default parameters aligned the reads. VDJtools removed non-functional sequences, and clonotypes were defined by amino acid sequence, with clonotype frequencies based on assigned sequence reads. Clonal space homeostasis binned clonotypes by frequency as over-represented (0.05-1), large, medium and small. TCRdb trimmed public reads at Q25 via fastp, called clones via MiXCR and kept in-frame beta chains. Duplicate CDR3 protein sequences are folded into a single record with the most common DNA and genes. These V and J calls rely on TCRdb rather than the paper's analysis. In this sample the table shows 550 to 650 distinct CDR3 sequences, 20% to 30% of which occur a single time. Of the sample, around 24% is held by the ten largest clones.

The sequenced sample was MAIT cells from blood, obtained at the last sampling point of the challenge study. The sequence came from a person aged 18 to 70 who was deliberately infected with Salmonella Paratyphi A in a paratyphoid fever challenge study. The chain couples TRBV20-1 to TRBJ2-7; 7 bases in between match TRBD2. For the CDR3, the sequence is CSAIQREPYEQYF. The nucleotide sequence reads as follows: TGCAGTGCTATCCAGCGGGAACCCTACGAGCAGTACTTC.